These 8 T cell receptor beta chains originate from one sample sequenced in a study of blood T cell repertoires in COVID-19. Sequenced by immunoSEQ multiplex PCR; TCRdb stores in-frame clones only, minus some. The sample carries roughly 60,000 clones, about 79% recorded once. The material sequenced was peripheral blood. These receptors were collected from a woman aged 55 to 70 with acute or convalescent COVID-19.

The CDR3 DNA follows: TGCGCCAGCAGCACCGGGACAAACTATGGCTACACCTTC. As protein: CASSTGTNYGYTF. V is TRBV4-1 and J is TRBJ1-2; a weak D match, TRBD1 (6 bases). The CDR3 has 13 residues. V lost 5 bases, J lost 2 bases, and 9 bases lay in between. CDR1 and CDR2 from the germline V gene are MGHRA and YSYEKL.

This chain connects TRBV9 to TRBJ1-1, with D perhaps matching TRBD1 (5 bases). Trimming removed 1 base at V and 6 bases at J, with 10 bases between. From germline, CDR1 is SGDLS and CDR2 YYNGEE. The CDR3 has 13 amino acids. CDR3 bases: TGTGCCAGCAGCGTATCTGGGGGGTCTGAAGCTTTCTTT. As protein: CASSVSGGSEAFF.

This chain uses TRBV5-4 with TRBJ1-4, with a weak D call TRBD1 (6 bases). CDR1 SGHNT and CDR2 YYREEE come from the germline V gene (reference sequence). This CDR3 contains 16 residues. Trimming shortened V by 4 bases and J by 4 bases, and 17 bases separated the two germline ends. CDR3 coding DNA: TGTGCCAGCAGCCCGGGGGGGACAACAATTAATGAAAAACTGTTTTTT. Translated: CASSPGGTTINEKLFF. The full variable domain, with the rest looked up from reference TRBV5-4 and TRBJ1-4, is ETGVTQSPTHLIKTRGQQVTLRCSSQSGHNTVSWYQQALGQGPQFIFQYYREEENGRGNFPPRFSGLQFPNYSSELNVNALELDDSALYLCASSPGGTTINEKLFFGSGTQLSVL.

The J gene is TRBJ2-2, the V gene TRBV24-1; tentative D call: TRBD2 (5 bases). The CDR3 is 14 residues long. V was shortened by 2 bases and J by 6 bases, with 9 bases between the two germline ends. Germline assignment: CDR1 KGHDR and CDR2 SFDVKD. This chain's CDR3 is CATSDSTKPGELFF. CDR3 DNA: TGTGCCACCAGTGATTCGACTAAACCCGGGGAGCTGTTTTTT.

The V and J genes are TRBV24-1 and TRBJ1-2; 7 bases are shared with TRBD1. The junction had 6 bases not matched to a gene; V was cut back by 2 bases and J by 7 bases. Germline CDR1 is KGHDR and CDR2 is SFDVKD. CDR3 length: 14 amino acids. The CDR3 bases are TGTGCCACCAGTGATTCTGCAGGGGGTGTTGGCTACACCTTC. Its protein product is CATSDSAGGVGYTF.

The rearrangement links TRBV7-3 to TRBJ2-1, with 8 bases fitting TRBD1. Germline CDR1 reads SGHTA; CDR2 reads FQGTGA. CDR3 size: 15 residues. The V and J ends lost 5 bases and 6 bases, in that order; junction bases with no gene match: 9. The CDR3 loop reads CASSEGQVPANEQFF. The CDR3 region has the DNA TGTGCCAGCAGCGAGGGACAGGTGCCGGCCAATGAGCAGTTCTTC.

The genes are TRBV27 and TRBJ2-4; D gene uncertain. The CDR3 loop spans 15 amino acids. Trimming removed 1 base at V and 1 base at J, with 8 bases between. The germline V gene encodes CDR1 MNHEY and CDR2 SMNVEV (reference sequence). The CDR3 is CASSLYSTAKNIQYF. The CDR3 region has the DNA TGTGCCAGCAGTTTATATAGTACGGCCAAAAACATTCAGTACTTC.

The chain carries TRBV24-1 and TRBJ1-1, with D uncertain. The CDR3 covers 15 residues. V lost 7 bases, J lost 4 bases, and 18 bases lay in between. The V gene's germline CDR1 is KGHDR and CDR2 SFDVKD. In DNA, the CDR3 is TGTGCCACCAGGGCGACGGTGGGAGACGGCACTGAAGCTTTCTTT. Protein sequence: CATRATVGDGTEAFF.